This TCR beta chain was observed in a study of lymphopenia after photon versus proton radiotherapy. The CDR3 is 14 residues long. Trimming cost V 2 bases and J 1 base, with 9 bases left between them. Germline V gene data show CDR1 as SGDLS and CDR2 as YYNGEE. About this clone itself: Its matching antigen is unknown.

Produced via immunoSEQ multiplex PCR; TCRdb's table is partial and in-frame only. The top ten hold approximately 18% of the sample, which has about 50,000 clones, more than 85% seen once. Notes on the study in general: Oligoclonal CD8+ Temra expansion after nadir drove photon patients' diversity drop. Photon-treated patients lost naive T cells and TCR diversity; proton-treated stayed stable.

The V call is TRBV9, the J call TRBJ1-1; D not certain. The material sequenced was peripheral blood, taken from a patient treated with photon-based radiotherapy. This sequence was found in a woman aged 40 to 49 with cholangiocarcinoma. CDR3 nucleotides: TGTGCCAGCAGCGTCGGCCACCCGAACACTGAAGCTTTCTTT. Translated: CASSVGHPNTEAFF.